This T cell receptor beta chain was recorded in a study of shared clonotypes between healthy human individuals. CDR3 length: 15 amino acids. V lost 8 bases and J lost 1, with 16 bases in between. Germline lookup yields CDR1 SGHAT and CDR2 FQNNGV. Unsorted samples relied on around 100 million PBMCs, which served as the source of genomic DNA. Sequencing of unsorted PBMC DNA was carried out using ten immunoSEQ deep assay plates. Sequenced by immunoSEQ multiplex PCR; TCRdb stores in-frame clones only, minus some. The data show 450,000 to 600,000 clones, with 79% seen just once and roughly 13% held by the top ten.

The sequence was collected from a woman aged 40 to 49 in good health. Some clones in this sample may be carry-over from other donors' samples. Sequenced sample: PBMCs. The V gene is TRBV11-2, the J gene TRBJ2-3; TRBD1 is a possible D gene (5 bases). The CDR3 DNA reads TGTGCCAGCGGCCCCCGGGTGGGGCGCACAGATACGCAGTATTTT. It encodes CASGPRVGRTDTQYF.